These 32 T cell receptor beta chains were sequenced from one sample in a study of identical twins. TCRdb redid the calling of the 5' RACE reads with MiXCR, one entry per CDR3 protein. The sample lists some 790,000 distinct CDR3 sequences; 18% were seen once. The same specimen was also included in a second study, on T cells expressing NK-cell markers.

The sample consisted of PBMCs. These receptors were obtained from a woman aged 18-35 years in good health.

This clonotype was seen repeatedly, ten times or more. The chain has TRBV25-1 and TRBJ1-6, with a possible D match to TRBD1 (6 bases). Trimming stripped 3 bases from V and 0 bases from J, with 9 bases between. CDR3 length: 16 residues. Germline CDR1 is MGHDK and CDR2 is SYGVNS. CDR3 bases: TGTGCCAGCAGTGACCAGGACAGCTCCTATAATTCACCCCTCCACTTT. The encoded protein is CASSDQDSSYNSPLHF.

This clonotype was found a few times. This chain links TRBV27 with TRBJ2-7; the match to TRBD1 covers 8 bases. The CDR3 has 15 amino acids. V was pared by 4 bases and J by 4 bases, with 9 bases of the junction left unmatched. The germline V gene encodes CDR1 MNHEY and CDR2 SMNVEV (reference sequence). CDR3 loop: CASSSARNRGYEQYF. In DNA form, the CDR3 reads TGTGCCAGCAGTTCTGCCCGAAACAGGGGGTACGAGCAGTACTTC.

This clonotype was found a few times. The V gene is TRBV12-3 or TRBV12-4, the J gene TRBJ2-1; D remains ambiguous. This CDR3 is 16 amino acids long. V was pared by 1 base and J by 4 bases, with 14 bases between. The CDR3, as DNA: TGTGCCAGCAGTTTAGATCCGAGGAGATGGTACAATGAGCAGTTCTTC. As protein: CASSLDPRRWYNEQFF.

The V and J genes are TRBV15 and TRBJ1-2, with TRBD1 identical over 7 bases. The CDR3 covers 16 residues. The trim removed 1 base at V and 7 bases at J, leaving 12 bases unmatched. Germline V gives CDR1 LNHNV, CDR2 YYDKDF (reference sequence). The CDR3 region is CATSRGQGRGIIGYTF. As DNA, the CDR3 is TGTGCCACCAGCAGAGGACAGGGTAGGGGGATAATTGGCTACACCTTC. Using reference TRBV15 and TRBJ1-2 for the parts outside the CDR3, the full variable domain is DAMVIQNPRYQVTQFGKPVTLSCSQTLNHNVMYWYQQKSSQAPKLLFHYYDKDFNNEADTPDNFQSRRPNTSFCFLDIRSPGLGDTAMYLCATSRGQGRGIIGYTFGSGTRLTVV.

The rearrangement uses TRBV14 and TRBJ2-1, with 7 bases that match TRBD2. The V gene's germline CDR1 is SGHDN and CDR2 FVKESK. The V gene end was trimmed by 4 bases and the J gene end by 8 bases; junction bases not matched to a gene: 17. The CDR3 length is 17 residues. The CDR3 nucleotides read TGTGCCAGCAGCCCCCAAACTTGGAGGCGGGCGGGGGATGAGCAGTTCTTC. Its translation: CASSPQTWRRAGDEQFF. The variable domain in full, with the rest retrieved from reference TRBV14 and TRBJ2-1, is EAGVTQFPSHSVIEKGQTVTLRCDPISGHDNLYWYRRVMGKEIKFLLHFVKESKQDESGMPNNRFLAERTGGTYSTLKVQPAELEDSGVYFCASSPQTWRRAGDEQFFGPGTRLTVL.

The chain is built from TRBV7-9 and TRBJ2-7; D call uncertain. Germline CDR1 SEHNR, CDR2 FQNEAQ (reference sequence). Trimming left V 1 base short and J 1 base short, with 8 bases between. This CDR3 spans 14 amino acids. CDR3 amino acids: CASSLGGYSYEQYF. The CDR3 region has the DNA TGTGCCAGCAGCTTAGGAGGATATTCCTACGAGCAGTACTTC.

The chain has TRBV27 and TRBJ2-7; D possibly uses TRBD1 or TRBD2 (7 bases each). Germline CDR1 MNHEY, CDR2 SMNVEV (reference sequence). The ends were cut back, 6 bases at V and 5 bases at J, with 17 bases in the middle. This CDR3 is built from 14 residues. CDR3 loop: CASRRGRGQNEQYF. CDR3 sequence (DNA): TGTGCCAGCAGACGTGGGAGGGGGCAAAACGAGCAGTACTTC.

V gene TRBV6-5 combines with J gene TRBJ1-3; D is unclear. Per the germline V gene, CDR1 is MNHEY and CDR2 is SVGAGI. V was shortened by 2 bases and J by 3 bases, with 11 bases between the two germline ends. The CDR3 runs 15 residues. CDR3 sequence reads: CASSYRSLGGNTIYF. In DNA form, the CDR3 reads TGTGCCAGCAGTTACCGATCTTTAGGTGGAAACACCATATATTTT.

This clonotype was detected only a few times. The chain combines TRBV20-1 with TRBJ2-7; 11 positions agree with TRBD2. The CDR3 runs 15 residues. Looked up from germline, CDR1 is DFQATT and CDR2 is SNEGSKA (reference sequence). The trim removed 0 bases at V and 2 bases at J, leaving 3 bases unmatched. The CDR3 loop reads CSAREPLAGAYEQYF. CDR3 sequence (DNA): TGCAGTGCTAGAGAGCCACTAGCGGGGGCCTACGAGCAGTACTTC.

This clonotype appeared many times. This chain joins TRBV20-1 and TRBJ2-3; 8 bases are a match to TRBD2. Germline CDR1 DFQATT, CDR2 SNEGSKA (reference sequence). Trimming cost V 3 bases and J 5 bases; bases outside gene matches: 22. CDR3 length: 19 amino acids. The CDR3 is CSASGFLGGGFTSGDTQYF. CDR3 bases: TGCAGTGCTAGCGGGTTTTTAGGCGGGGGGTTTACATCCGGAGATACGCAGTATTTT.

This clonotype was seen more than once but under ten times. The CDR3 DNA reads as TGTGCCAGCAGTTCGCAGATTGCCTACGAGCAGTACTTC. Protein sequence: CASSSQIAYEQYF. The chain joins TRBV27 to TRBJ2-7; D call uncertain. V dropped 4 bases and J dropped 2 bases, with 9 bases sitting between them. This CDR3 spans 13 amino acids. Germline assignment: CDR1 MNHEY and CDR2 SMNVEV (reference sequence).

Ten or more counts support this clonotype. The J gene is TRBJ1-4, the V gene TRBV12-3 or TRBV12-4; D is undetermined. The V and J ends lost 6 bases and 8 bases respectively, with 19 bases between them. The CDR3 totals 15 residues. The CDR3 region has the DNA TGTGCCAGCAGCAAGTCGGGGAGCGGTCGGGAAAAACTGTTTTTT. It encodes CASSKSGSGREKLFF.

This clonotype was detected only a few times. The chain joins TRBV7-2 to TRBJ2-1; 11 bases are a match to TRBD2. CDR3 length equals 15 residues. Trimming took 7 bases from V and 7 from J; bases not matched to a gene: 9. CDR1 is SGHTA and CDR2 is FQGNSA in the germline V gene. The CDR3 DNA is TGTGCCAGCACCACCGGGACTAGCGGCCGGAATGAGCAGTTCTTC. It encodes CASTTGTSGRNEQFF.

J is TRBJ2-7 and V is TRBV7-9; the D is unclear. The CDR3 contains 14 residues. The germline V gene has CDR1 SEHNR and CDR2 FQNEAQ (reference sequence). The V end lost 7 bases, the J end lost 0 bases, and 13 bases lay between the germline ends. CDR3 DNA: TGTGCCAGCACCCCTGCGGCTGACTCCTACGAGCAGTACTTC. It is translated as CASTPAADSYEQYF.

The genes are TRBV6-1 and TRBJ2-7, with a possible D match to TRBD2 (6 bases). Deletions cut 7 bases from V and 0 bases from J, with 10 bases between. The CDR3 loop spans 13 amino acids. Germline CDR1 reads MNHNS; CDR2 reads SASEGT. The CDR3, as DNA: TGTGCCAGCAAGACTAGAGACTCCTACGAGCAGTACTTC. As protein: CASKTRDSYEQYF.

Notes on this clonotype: This clone may be a read error of a much larger clone one base away. V and J are TRBV20-1 and TRBJ2-7; tentative D call: TRBD2 (5 bases). CDR3 size: 14 residues. The germline V gene encodes CDR1 DFQATT and CDR2 SNEGSKA (reference sequence). V was clipped by 0 bases and J by 2 bases, with 11 bases between them. In DNA, the CDR3 is TGCAGTGCTAGAGATATGACGGGAACCTACGAGCAGTACTTC. It yields the protein CSARDMTGTYEQYF.

This clonotype was detected only a few times. The chain carries TRBV11-2 and TRBJ2-1; 7 bases are a match to TRBD2. Per germline, CDR1 SGHAT and CDR2 FQNNGV. The CDR3 contains 10 residues. Germline trimming cut 4 bases from V and 15 bases from J; bases unmatched to any gene: 3. The CDR3 region is CASSSTSPFF. Here the CDR3 DNA reads TGTGCCAGCAGCTCGACTAGCCCGTTCTTC.

In this sample, this clonotype turned up many times. This chain uses TRBV15 with TRBJ2-5; 9 bases match TRBD2. The ends lost 0 bases at V and 5 bases at J; junction bases unmatched: 7. This CDR3 contains 16 residues. The germline CDR1 and CDR2 sequences are LNHNV and YYDKDF (reference sequence). The CDR3 sequence: CATSRDRGGGDETQYF. The CDR3 nucleotides read TGTGCCACCAGCAGAGATAGGGGCGGGGGGGATGAGACCCAGTACTTC.

In its sample, this clonotype was seen a few times. The chain uses TRBV6-6 and TRBJ2-1; 10 bases align to TRBD2. The ends lost 4 bases at V and 10 bases at J; junction bases unmatched: 4. This CDR3 contains 13 residues. Germline assignment: CDR1 MNHNY and CDR2 SVGAGI (reference sequence). DNA of the CDR3: TGTGCCAGCAGTTTCCTTAGCGGGAGGGAGCAGTTCTTC. Translated, it gives CASSFLSGREQFF.

The table lists this clonotype with a few counts. The chain employs TRBV7-9 and TRBJ1-5; the D gene is possibly TRBD1 (6 bases). The V end lost 4 bases, the J end lost 3 bases, and 10 bases lay between the germline ends. The CDR3 runs 14 residues. Germline values: CDR1 SEHNR, CDR2 FQNEAQ (reference sequence). The CDR3 loop is CASSYTGYNQPQHF. The CDR3 nucleotides read TGTGCCAGCAGCTATACAGGGTACAATCAGCCCCAGCATTTT.

J is TRBJ2-1 and V is TRBV24-1; D is perhaps TRBD1 or TRBD2 (5 bases each). Germline assignment: CDR1 KGHDR and CDR2 SFDVKD. V lost 3 bases and J lost 2, with 10 bases in between. The CDR3 spans 15 residues. CDR3 nucleotide sequence: TGTGCCACCAGTGATAGAGGGGCCCCCTACAATGAGCAGTTCTTC. Its translation is CATSDRGAPYNEQFF.

This clonotype occurred a few times. The CDR3 coding sequence is TGCAGTGCTAGGATTCCCGGGAGGGGGTCGCTTGACAATGAGCAGTTCTTC. It translates to CSARIPGRGSLDNEQFF. The chain carries TRBV20-1 and TRBJ2-1; the match to TRBD2 covers 8 bases. This CDR3 has 17 residues. Germline V gene lookup returns CDR1 DFQATT and CDR2 SNEGSKA (reference sequence). V lost 3 bases to trimming and J lost 5 bases; unmatched junction nucleotides: 15.

This sequence joins TRBV20-1 and TRBJ2-3; D is perhaps TRBD2 (5 bases). V lost 6 bases and J lost 5, with 12 bases in between. The V gene's germline CDR1 is DFQATT and CDR2 SNEGSKA (reference sequence). This CDR3 contains 12 residues. The CDR3 spells CSAASREDTQYF. In nucleotides, the CDR3 is TGCAGTGCGGCTAGCCGGGAAGATACGCAGTATTTT.

This clonotype has only a few counts. The J gene is TRBJ1-1, the V gene TRBV7-2; D perhaps matches TRBD1 (5 bases). Germline CDR1 SGHTA, CDR2 FQGNSA. The CDR3 loop spans 15 amino acids. V dropped 0 bases and J dropped 1 base, with 9 bases sitting between them. The CDR3 region has the DNA TGTGCCAGCAGCTTAGCGTACGGGGGGAACACTGAAGCTTTCTTT. Its protein is CASSLAYGGNTEAFF. The full variable domain, its missing parts supplied by reference TRBV7-2 and TRBJ1-1, is GAGVSQSPSNKVTEKGKDVELRCDPISGHTALYWYRQSLGQGLEFLIYFQGNSAPDKSGLPSDRFSAERTGGSVSTLTIQRTQQEDSAVYLCASSLAYGGNTEAFFGQGTRLTVV.

A word on this clonotype: With a much larger clone just one base away, this may be a read error. This rearrangement joins TRBV6-5 to TRBJ1-5; maybe TRBD1 (5 bases). The germline V and J ends were trimmed by 0 bases and 6 bases, with 6 bases remaining between them. The CDR3 consists of 13 residues. Germline CDR1 and CDR2: MNHEY and SVGAGI. The chain's CDR3 is CASSYSGTQPQHF. CDR3 bases: TGTGCCAGCAGTTACTCGGGGACTCAGCCCCAGCATTTT.

This clonotype has only a few counts. The chain has TRBV4-3 and TRBJ2-7, with 13 bases lining up with TRBD2. There are 15 residues in the CDR3. V was clipped by 4 bases and J by 5 bases; unmatched bases: 5. The germline V gene encodes CDR1 LGHNA and CDR2 YSLEER. The DNA for the CDR3 is TGCGCCAGCAGCCTTGGACTAGCGGGAGTTGACGAGCAGTACTTC. Protein: CASSLGLAGVDEQYF.

This clonotype was observed a handful of times. This rearrangement joins TRBV7-8 to TRBJ2-2, with D possibly matching TRBD2 (5 bases). Germline V gene lookup returns CDR1 SGHVS and CDR2 FQNEAQ. The CDR3 spans 16 residues. With 1 base removed from V and 2 bases from J, the gap between germline ends came to 11 bases. CDR3 region: CASSLVVTTNTGELFF. In nucleotides, the CDR3 is TGTGCCAGCAGCTTAGTCGTGACTACAAACACCGGGGAGCTGTTTTTT.

The chain employs TRBV5-1 and TRBJ1-4; maybe TRBD1 (5 bases). V dropped 0 bases and J dropped 0 bases, with 12 bases sitting between them. Germline CDR1 SGHRS, CDR2 YFSETQ. The CDR3 loop spans 17 amino acids. The CDR3 bases are TGCGCCAGCAGCTTGGGGAGGGACCGAACAACTAATGAAAAACTGTTTTTT. Encoded protein: CASSLGRDRTTNEKLFF.

This clonotype was seen a few times. This sequence joins TRBV20-1 and TRBJ2-7; 8 bases agree with TRBD2. Per germline, CDR1 DFQATT and CDR2 SNEGSKA (reference sequence). CDR3 length: 14 amino acids. V dropped 7 bases and J dropped 0; count of bases not matched to a gene: 8. This CDR3 reads CSVRGGGSSYEQYF. The CDR3 nucleotides read TGCAGTGTCCGCGGCGGGGGGTCCTCCTACGAGCAGTACTTC.

The V and J genes are TRBV20-1 and TRBJ2-7; TRBD2 matches 12 bases. The CDR3 length is 16 residues. V lost 6 bases, J lost 6 bases, and 15 bases stayed unmatched. The V gene's germline CDR1 is DFQATT and CDR2 SNEGSKA (reference sequence). The CDR3 sequence: CSAARTSGIIPAEQYF. As DNA, the CDR3 is TGCAGTGCAGCACGGACTAGCGGGATTATCCCAGCCGAGCAGTACTTC.

This clonotype showed up just a few times. The chain joins TRBV27 to TRBJ2-7; 9 bases fit TRBD2. V lost 3 bases, J lost 4 bases, and 7 bases stayed unmatched. Germline CDR1 and CDR2: MNHEY and SMNVEV (reference sequence). There are 15 residues in the CDR3. As DNA, the CDR3 is TGTGCCAGCAGTTTCTCCCTAGCGGGAACATACGAGCAGTACTTC. Amino acids: CASSFSLAGTYEQYF.

This chain connects TRBV5-6 to TRBJ1-6; perhaps TRBD1 as D (6 bases). V lost 0 bases and J 10 bases, leaving 11 bases between the germline ends. The CDR3 is made up of 14 amino acids. Germline loops: CDR1 SGHDT, CDR2 YYEEEE. CDR3 DNA sequence: TGTGCCAGCAGCTTGGTGGGGGCACAATCACCCCTCCACTTT. Amino acid sequence: CASSLVGAQSPLHF.